A selection of T cell receptor beta chains follows, all from one sample in a study of T cell responses to AZD1222 COVID-19 vaccine. Produced via immunoSEQ multiplex PCR; TCRdb's table is partial and in-frame only. The data show 120,000 or so clones, around 92% seen once. This specimen consisted of peripheral blood, obtained on day 0 of AZD1222 vaccination. These receptors originate from an adult in good health. The CDR3 runs from the conserved cysteine through the conserved F or W. Fields, in order: D gene, V gene, clone size, J gene, CDR3 DNA, CDR3 protein. The D gene is left open where the match is weak. Some rows mark clone size as missing; the rest say once, few, many or name a class of expanded clone.

TRBD1	TRBV28	NA	TRBJ2-5	TGTGCCAGCAGTTCGACCGTGACAGGGGGCGCTTGGGAGACCCAGTACTTC	CASSSTVTGGAWETQYF
NA	TRBV18	NA	TRBJ1-2	TGTGCCAGCTCACCCCCGAGGAGAAGCGATGGCTACACCTTC	CASSPPRRSDGYTF
TRBD1	TRBV7-8	NA	TRBJ2-5	TGTGCCAGCAGCCCACAGGGGGTAGGGGAGACCCAGTACTTC	CASSPQGVGETQYF
TRBD1	TRBV9	NA	TRBJ1-1	TGTGCCAGCAGCGTCGGACAGGGGGCGGACACTGAAGCTTTCTTT	CASSVGQGADTEAFF
NA	TRBV11-1	NA	TRBJ1-1	TGTGCCAGCAGTGCGGGAACTGAAGCTTTCTTT	CASSAGTEAFF
NA	TRBV2	NA	TRBJ2-1	TGTGCCAGCAGTGGATACAATGAGCAGTTCTTC	CASSGYNEQFF
TRBD2	TRBV28	NA	TRBJ2-1	TGTGCCAGCGCCCGCCCTCGGCTAGCCCAGCGGGGGCAGTTCTTC	CASARPRLAQRGQFF
NA	TRBV27	NA	TRBJ1-5	TGTGCCAGCAGTTTATCTCGTTTCTATCAGCCCCAGCATTTT	CASSLSRFYQPQHF
NA	TRBV19	NA	TRBJ2-3	TGTGCCAGTAGTATAGATGGTGATAGCGAAAGCACAGATACGCAGTATTTT	CASSIDGDSESTDTQYF
NA	TRBV6-1	few	TRBJ2-7	TGTGCCAGCAGTGAAGCGTGGGGCCGTTACGAGCAGTACTTC	CASSEAWGRYEQYF